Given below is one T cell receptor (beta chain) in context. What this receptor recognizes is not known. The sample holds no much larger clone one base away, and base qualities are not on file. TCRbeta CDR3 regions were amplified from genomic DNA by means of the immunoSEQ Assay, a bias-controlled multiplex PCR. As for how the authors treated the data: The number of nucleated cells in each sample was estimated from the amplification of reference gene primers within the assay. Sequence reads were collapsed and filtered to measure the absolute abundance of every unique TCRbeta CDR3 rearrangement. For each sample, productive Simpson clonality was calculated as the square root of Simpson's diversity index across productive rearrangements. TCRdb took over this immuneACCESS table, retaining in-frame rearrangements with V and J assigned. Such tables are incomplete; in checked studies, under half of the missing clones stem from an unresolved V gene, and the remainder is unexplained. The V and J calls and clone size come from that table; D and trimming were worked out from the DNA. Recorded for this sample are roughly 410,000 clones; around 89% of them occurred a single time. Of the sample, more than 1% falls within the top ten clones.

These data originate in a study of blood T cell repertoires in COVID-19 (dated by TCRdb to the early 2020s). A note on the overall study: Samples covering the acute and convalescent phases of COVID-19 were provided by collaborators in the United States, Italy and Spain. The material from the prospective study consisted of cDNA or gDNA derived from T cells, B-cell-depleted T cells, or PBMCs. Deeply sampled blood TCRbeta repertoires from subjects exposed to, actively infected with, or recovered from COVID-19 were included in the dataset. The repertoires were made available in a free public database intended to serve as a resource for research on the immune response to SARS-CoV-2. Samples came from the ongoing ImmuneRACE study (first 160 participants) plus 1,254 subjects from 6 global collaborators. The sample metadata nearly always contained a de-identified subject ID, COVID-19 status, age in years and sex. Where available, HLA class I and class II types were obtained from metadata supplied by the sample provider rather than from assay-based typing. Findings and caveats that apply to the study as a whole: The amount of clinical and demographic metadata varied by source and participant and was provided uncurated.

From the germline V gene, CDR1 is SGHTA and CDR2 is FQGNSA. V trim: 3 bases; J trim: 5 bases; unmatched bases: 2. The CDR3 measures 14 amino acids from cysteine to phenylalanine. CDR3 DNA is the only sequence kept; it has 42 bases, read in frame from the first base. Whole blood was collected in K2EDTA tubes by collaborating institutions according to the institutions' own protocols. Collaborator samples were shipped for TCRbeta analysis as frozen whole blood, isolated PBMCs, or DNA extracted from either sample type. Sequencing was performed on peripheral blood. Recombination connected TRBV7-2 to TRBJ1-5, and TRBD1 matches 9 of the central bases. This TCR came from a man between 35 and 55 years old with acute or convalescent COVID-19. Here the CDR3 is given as CASSLTGGDQPQHF. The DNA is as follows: TGTGCCAGCAGCTTGACAGGGGGTGATCAGCCCCAGCATTTT.